This is a list of T cell receptor beta chains from one sample in a study of human T cells and chemical hapten exposure. Using its own MiXCR run on the RACE reads, TCRdb lists one record per CDR3 protein. The sample records about 37,000 distinct CDR3 sequences, around 5.5% being singletons. The sequenced sample consisted of whole blood. The receptors stem from a human donor in good health. Some clones in this sample may be carry-over from other donors' samples. CDR3s include the opening cysteine and the closing phenylalanine or tryptophan. A D gene is named only where the DNA matches it firmly. Not all rows give a size; the values are once, few, many and, for expanded clones, a class.

>TRBJ2-3|-|-|TRBV20-1
TGCAGTGCTAGAGGTTCGGGAAACCCAGATACGCAGTATTTT
CSARGSGNPDTQYF
>TRBJ2-3|-|-|TRBV15
TGTGCCACCAGCAGAGTGAAAGATACGCAGTATTTT
CATSRVKDTQYF
>TRBJ2-7|TRBD1|medium-sized|TRBV12-3/TRBV12-4
TGTGCCAGCAGCCTCGGACAGGGCAACGAGCAGTACTTC
CASSLGQGNEQYF
>TRBJ2-5|-|many|TRBV5-1
TGCGCCAGCAGCTTGGAGGGGCAAGAGACCCAGTACTTC
CASSLEGQETQYF
>TRBJ2-1|-|many|TRBV27
TGTGCCAGCAGTGGGACCGCCGCATACAATGAGCAGTTCTTC
CASSGTAAYNEQFF
>TRBJ1-1|-|many|TRBV29-1
TGCAGCGGTGTGAACACTGAAGCTTTCTTT
CSGVNTEAFF
>TRBJ2-2|TRBD1|few|TRBV24-1
TGTGCCACCAGTGACCCAAGACAGGGGGCAGGCGGGGAGCTGTTTTTT
CATSDPRQGAGGELFF
>TRBJ1-5|-|few|TRBV19
TGTGCCAGTAGTCTCGACGGTGGTAGCAATCAGCCCCAGCATTTT
CASSLDGGSNQPQHF
>TRBJ2-2|TRBD2|few|TRBV20-1
TGCAGTGCTAGAGGCCCGGGGGGCACCGGGGAGCTGTTTTTT
CSARGPGGTGELFF
>TRBJ1-5|TRBD1|many|TRBV6-6
TGTGCCAGCAGTTACTCTGACAGGGGGCAACATAGCAATCAGCCCCAGCATTTT
CASSYSDRGQHSNQPQHF
>TRBJ1-1|TRBD1|few|TRBV2
TGTGCCAGCAGTCGGGACAGTCAGAACACTGAAGCTTTCTTT
CASSRDSQNTEAFF
>TRBJ2-3|-|many|TRBV2
TGTGCCAGCAGTGAAGCGAGGGCGGATACGCAGTATTTT
CASSEARADTQYF
>TRBJ1-1|-|many|TRBV30
TGTGCCTGGAGTGTAAAGGTTGGGAGGGGAGGAGAAACTGAAGCTTTCTTT
CAWSVKVGRGGETEAFF
>TRBJ1-2|-|many|TRBV6-2/TRBV6-3
TGTGCCAGCAGCCCGGTGGCTTTAGCTTATGGCTACACCTTC
CASSPVALAYGYTF
>TRBJ1-5|-|many|TRBV12-3/TRBV12-4
TGTGCCAGCAGTAAAACAGGGCTCGAACAGCCCCAGCATTTT
CASSKTGLEQPQHF
>TRBJ2-3|-|many|TRBV11-2
TGTGCCAGCAGCTTAACAGTCACACGCACAGATACGCAGTATTTT
CASSLTVTRTDTQYF
>TRBJ1-4|TRBD1|few|TRBV5-4
TGTGCCAGCAGCTTGGTTTCCGGGACAGGGAATGAAAAACTGTTTTTT
CASSLVSGTGNEKLFF
>TRBJ2-5|TRBD2|once|TRBV2
TGTGCCAGTCGGGGACTAGCGGGAGTCCAAGAGACCCAGTACTTC
CASRGLAGVQETQYF
>TRBJ1-2|-|-|TRBV7-2
TGTGCCAGCAGCTTCAATCAAGACAGCGATGGCTACACCTTC
CASSFNQDSDGYTF
>TRBJ2-3|-|few|TRBV10-3
TGTGCCATCAGCCAAACAGGGATTCGCACAGATACGCAGTATTTT
CAISQTGIRTDTQYF
>TRBJ1-3|-|few|TRBV7-2
TGTGCCAGCAGCTTAGCGCTCGGGTTTTCTGGAAACACCATATATTTT
CASSLALGFSGNTIYF
>TRBJ1-5|TRBD1|many|TRBV12-3/TRBV12-4
TGTGCCAGCCTCTACCGGGGCAGGGGGGGAAGTGGGGGCAATCAGCCCCAGCATTTT
CASLYRGRGGSGGNQPQHF
>TRBJ2-6|-|many|TRBV11-2
TGTGCCAGCAGCTTAGGGCAGACTGGGGCCAACGTCCTGACTTTC
CASSLGQTGANVLTF
>TRBJ1-1|-|many|TRBV9
TGTGCCAGCAGCGTAGTGTCAGGGATGAACACTGAAGCTTTCTTT
CASSVVSGMNTEAFF
>TRBJ2-1|-|many|TRBV20-1
TGCAGTACACGAACTGAACCAGGGGCGGAGCCCTACAATGAGCAGTTCTTC
CSTRTEPGAEPYNEQFF
>TRBJ1-2|-|-|TRBV29-1
TGCAGCGTTCTGACACACTATGGCTACACCTTC
CSVLTHYGYTF
>TRBJ2-6|TRBD1|many|TRBV7-6
TGTGCCAGCACCATGCAAGGGGGCGCTGGGGCCAACGTCCTGACTTTC
CASTMQGGAGANVLTF